This TCR beta chain was retrieved from a study of neurological immune-mediated disorders. From 2 million PBMCs stored at -80 C, the unsorted libraries were generated. Via MiXCR, TCRdb re-called the 5' RACE reads, giving one row per CDR3 protein. The table includes approximately 86,000 distinct CDR3 sequences, approximately 2.8% detected once. Study-wide points: The greatest degree of TCR clonal expansion was observed in HTLV-1-associated myelopathy, with the lowest in multiple sclerosis, below that of healthy controls. When grouped phylogenetically, the repertoires of 18 of the 34 multiple sclerosis patients fell together in one related-CDR3 cluster, which is a possible signature. The authors found no clinical or MRI feature associated with the multiple sclerosis repertoire cluster.

CDR1 and CDR2 (germline): LGHNA, YSLEER. Trimming cost V 4 bases and J 4 bases; bases outside gene matches: 11. This CDR3 region has 17 residues. This clonotype was found many times. Its matching antigen is unknown. The specimen was PBMCs. This TCR was recovered from a woman aged 25 to 39 with multiple sclerosis. V usage is TRBV4-3 and J usage is TRBJ2-1; 9 nucleotides align to TRBD2. The CDR3 region is CASSPGMTSGLYNEQFF. The CDR3 bases are TGCGCCAGCAGCCCCGGAATGACTAGCGGCCTTTACAATGAGCAGTTCTTC.